What follows is one T cell receptor (beta chain) and its context. Its cognate antigen is unknown. The protocol was immunoSEQ multiplex PCR, while the TCRdb copy is restricted to in-frame clones and leaves out a portion. This sample has under 850,000 clones; roughly 92% occur once, and the top ten carry more than 20%. V lost 6 bases and J lost 6; bases outside the gene matches: 4. The CDR3 has 15 amino acids. The germline V gene has CDR1 SGHTA and CDR2 FQGNSA. This specimen comes from a study of shared clonotypes between healthy human individuals. Study context: Donors, aged 18 to 49, were a couple of women and three men. Donors had three CD4 naive, three CD4 memory, two CD8 naive and one CD8 memory plate apiece. Study-wide results and limits: A generally larger estimated richness was seen in naive subsets than in memory subsets. In a handful of donors, around 5% of naive CD4 clonotypes appeared in common.

Naive CD8 cells lacked CD45RO and underwent positive selection for CCR7, leaving out terminally differentiated effector memory CD45RA+ cells. The gene calls are TRBV7-2 and TRBJ2-1; 14 bases match TRBD2. The sequenced material came from naive CD8+ T cells sorted from blood. This receptor was taken from a young man in good health. The CDR3 DNA sequence: TGTGCCAGCAGAATCGGACTAGCGGGAGGCAATGAGCAGTTCTTC. Protein: CASRIGLAGGNEQFF.